This record concerns one T cell receptor beta chain sequence. The antigen is unknown. Random hexamers were used to reverse transcribe an amount of roughly 0.45 to 1 ug RNA. The CDR3 of TCR beta was amplified by immunoSEQ multiplex PCR across 54 Vbeta and 13 Jbeta. One entry per CDR3 protein results from TCRdb running MiXCR on the immunoSEQ multiplex PCR reads. The profile shows some 200,000 distinct CDR3 sequences, 95% of them singletons. These data come from a study of CD8 T cells in Susac syndrome. Study-level results: The TCR sequencing and HLA analysis in the study involved a relatively small number of individuals, as the study acknowledged.

Germline V gives CDR1 LGHDT, CDR2 YNNKEL (reference sequence). CDR3 length: 15 residues. J gave up 9 bases and V 1 base, and 9 bases lay outside the gene matches. The TCR was taken from a human donor with multiple sclerosis. The rearrangement links TRBV3-1 to TRBJ2-1; TRBD1 aligns across 7 bases. The sample comprised CD4+ T cells from PBMCs. CDR3 protein: CASSQGQGVLSEQFF. CDR3 DNA: TGTGCCAGCAGCCAAGGACAGGGCGTGTTGAGTGAGCAGTTCTTC.